The sequence of this TCR beta chain was determined in a study of shared clonotypes between healthy human individuals. This CDR3 has 15 amino acids. Germline lookup yields CDR1 SQVTM and CDR2 ANQGSEA. Findings and caveats of the study: Among non-shared clonotypes, generation probabilities were lower than among those shared by all four donors. Having only a few donors restricted how much genetic and exposure-history diversity was captured.

Of note for this clone: Its specificity is not known.

Splitting the CD4+ cells yielded a CD45RA+ naive subset and a CD45RA-negative memory subset. The authors' processing: For the immunoSEQ data, sequences were junction-only without quality scores, so filtering differed. Assay: immunoSEQ multiplex PCR; the TCRdb copy retains only in-frame clones and omits some. V and J calls and clone size come straight from that table; D and trimming were deduced from the DNA. Of about 660,000 clones in the sample, roughly 70% are singletons; the top ten hold over 1.5%. The source is a woman under 40 in good health. The chain employs TRBV29-1 and TRBJ2-5, with TRBD2 identical over 8 bases. The J call may be wrong; the DNA end is better matched by TRBJ2-7. The sequenced sample was memory CD4+ T cells sorted from blood. This sample's subset: CD45RA-negative fraction. This CDR3 is CSVSVPGLGGDEQYF. The CDR3 DNA reads TGCAGCGTATCAGTACCGGGACTAGGTGGCGACGAGCAGTACTTC.